This T cell receptor (beta chain) came from a study of T-cell memory formation after mild COVID-19. Whole-study context: Each donor largely had its own TCR clusters.

Study-wide results and limits: There was no confirmation that second-wave clones peaking on day 37 were SARS-CoV-2 specific. Shrinking CD4+ clones were chiefly CM and EM; CD8+ ones were chiefly EMRA.

Constant-segment primers and 5'RACE yielded cDNA libraries for TCR alpha and TCR beta, each carrying sample barcodes and UMIs. One entry per CDR3 protein, called by TCRdb with MiXCR from the 5' RACE reads. The repertoire holds 210,000 or so distinct CDR3 sequences, around 20% seen once, with approximately 2.4% in the top ten. CDR1 is LNHNV and CDR2 is YYDKDF in the germline V gene (reference sequence). CDR3 length: 15 amino acids. The V and J ends lost 7 bases and 5 bases, in that order; junction bases with no gene match: 12. As for this clonotype: Its antigen is undetermined.

This chain uses TRBV15 with TRBJ2-5, with 8 bases fitting TRBD1. Sequenced sample: PBMCs or a T cell subset sorted from them (not recorded which). The origin of this receptor is an adult woman who had mild COVID-19 (a few samples of this study predate the infection). Cell type and time point are not known. CDR3 sequence (DNA): TGTGCCACCAAACCACCCAGGGGGCTGGGGGAGACCCAGTACTTC. This translates into CATKPPRGLGETQYF.